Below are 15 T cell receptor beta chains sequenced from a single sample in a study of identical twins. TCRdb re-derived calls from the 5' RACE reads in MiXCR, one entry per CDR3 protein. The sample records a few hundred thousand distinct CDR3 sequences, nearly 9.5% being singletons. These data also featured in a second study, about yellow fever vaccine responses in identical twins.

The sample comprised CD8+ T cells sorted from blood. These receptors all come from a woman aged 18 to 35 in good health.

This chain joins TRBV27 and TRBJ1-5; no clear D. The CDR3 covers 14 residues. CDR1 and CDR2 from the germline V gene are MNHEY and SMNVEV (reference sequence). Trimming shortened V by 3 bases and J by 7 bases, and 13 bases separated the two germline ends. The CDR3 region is CASSLSGFGQPQHF. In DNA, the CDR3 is TGTGCCAGCAGTTTGAGTGGGTTTGGGCAGCCCCAGCATTTT.

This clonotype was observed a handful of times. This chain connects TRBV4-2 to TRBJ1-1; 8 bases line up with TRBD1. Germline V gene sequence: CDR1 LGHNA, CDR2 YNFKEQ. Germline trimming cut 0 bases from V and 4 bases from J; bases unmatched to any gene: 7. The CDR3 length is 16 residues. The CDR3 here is CASSQEGQGALTEAFF. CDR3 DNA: TGTGCCAGCAGCCAAGAAGGCCAGGGGGCACTCACTGAAGCTTTCTTT.

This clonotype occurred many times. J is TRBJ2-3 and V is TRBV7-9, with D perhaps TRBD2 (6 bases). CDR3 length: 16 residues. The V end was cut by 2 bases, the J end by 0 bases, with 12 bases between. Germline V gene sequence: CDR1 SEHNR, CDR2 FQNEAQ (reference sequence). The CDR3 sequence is CASSLTSGFSTDTQYF. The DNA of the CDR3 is TGTGCCAGCAGCTTAACCAGCGGGTTTAGCACAGATACGCAGTATTTT.

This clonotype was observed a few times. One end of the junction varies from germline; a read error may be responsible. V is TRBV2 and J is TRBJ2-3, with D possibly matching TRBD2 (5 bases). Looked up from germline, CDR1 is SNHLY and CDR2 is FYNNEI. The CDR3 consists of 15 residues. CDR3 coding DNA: TGTGCCAGCAGTGAAGCAGGGTTAGGAGGCCCACTAGGCGATTTT. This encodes CASSEAGLGGPLGDF.

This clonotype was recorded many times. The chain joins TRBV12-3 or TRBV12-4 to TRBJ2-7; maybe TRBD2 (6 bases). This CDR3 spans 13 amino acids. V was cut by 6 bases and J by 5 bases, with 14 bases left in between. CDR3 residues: CASSTGLFHEQYF. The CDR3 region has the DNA TGTGCCAGCAGCACCGGACTATTCCACGAGCAGTACTTC.

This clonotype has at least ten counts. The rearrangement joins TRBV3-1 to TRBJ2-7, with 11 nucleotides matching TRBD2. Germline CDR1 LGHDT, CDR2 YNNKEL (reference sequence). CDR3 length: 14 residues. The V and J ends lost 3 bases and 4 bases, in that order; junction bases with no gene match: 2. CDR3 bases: TGTGCCAGCAGCCACGGGACTAGCGGTTACGAGCAGTACTTC. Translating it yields CASSHGTSGYEQYF.

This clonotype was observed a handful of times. CDR3 sequence: CASGTSAAWEQFF. The CDR3 nucleotides read TGTGCTAGTGGTACTTCAGCCGCGTGGGAGCAGTTCTTC. The genes are TRBV12-5 and TRBJ2-1; no reliable D call. V was shortened by 5 bases and J by 10 bases, with 15 bases between the two germline ends. The CDR3 runs 13 residues. The germline gives CDR1 LGHNT, CDR2 FRNRAP. Combining the CDR3 with reference TRBV12-5 and TRBJ2-1 gives the whole variable domain DARVTQTPRHKVTEMGQEVTMRCQPILGHNTVFWYRQTMMQGLELLAYFRNRAPLDDSGMPKDRFSAEMPDATLATLKIQPSEPRDSAVYFCASGTSAAWEQFFGPGTRLTVL.

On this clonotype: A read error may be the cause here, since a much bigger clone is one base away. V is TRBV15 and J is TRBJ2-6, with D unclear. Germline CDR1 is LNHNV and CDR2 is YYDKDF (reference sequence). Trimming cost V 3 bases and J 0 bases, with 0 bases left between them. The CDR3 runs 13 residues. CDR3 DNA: TGTGCCACCAGCAGCTCTGGGGCCAACGTCCTGACTTTC. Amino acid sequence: CATSSSGANVLTF.

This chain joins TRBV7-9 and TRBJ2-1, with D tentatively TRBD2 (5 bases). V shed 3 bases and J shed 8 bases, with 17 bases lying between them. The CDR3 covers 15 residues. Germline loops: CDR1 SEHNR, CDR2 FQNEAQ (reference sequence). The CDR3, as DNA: TGTGCCAGCAGCTTCTTACTAGAAGGTATCTATGAGCAGTTCTTC. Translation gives CASSFLLEGIYEQFF.

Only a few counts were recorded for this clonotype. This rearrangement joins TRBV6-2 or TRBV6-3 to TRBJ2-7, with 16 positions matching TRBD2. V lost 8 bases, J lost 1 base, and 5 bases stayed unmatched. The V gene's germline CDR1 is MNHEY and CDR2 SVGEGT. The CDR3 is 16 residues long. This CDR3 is CASEGLAGGRSYEQYF. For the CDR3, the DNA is TGTGCCAGCGAGGGACTAGCGGGAGGGCGATCCTACGAGCAGTACTTC.

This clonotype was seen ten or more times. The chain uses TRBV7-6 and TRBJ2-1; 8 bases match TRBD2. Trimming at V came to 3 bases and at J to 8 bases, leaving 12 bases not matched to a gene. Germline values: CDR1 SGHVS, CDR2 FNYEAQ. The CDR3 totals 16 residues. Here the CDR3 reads CASSFSGRGGGDEQFF. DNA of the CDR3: TGTGCCAGCAGCTTTTCTGGTCGGGGGGGCGGTGATGAGCAGTTCTTC.

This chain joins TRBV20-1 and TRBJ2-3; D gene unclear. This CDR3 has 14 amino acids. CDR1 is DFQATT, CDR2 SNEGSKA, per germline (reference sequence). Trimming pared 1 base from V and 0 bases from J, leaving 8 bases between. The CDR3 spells CSARVLLSTDTQYF. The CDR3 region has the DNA TGCAGTGCTAGAGTTTTACTCAGCACAGATACGCAGTATTTT.

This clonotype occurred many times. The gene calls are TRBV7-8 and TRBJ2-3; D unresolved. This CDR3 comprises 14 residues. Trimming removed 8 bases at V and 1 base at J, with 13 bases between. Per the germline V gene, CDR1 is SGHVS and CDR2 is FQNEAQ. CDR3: CASGDRGGTDTQYF. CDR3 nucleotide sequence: TGTGCCAGCGGGGATCGTGGTGGCACAGATACGCAGTATTTT.

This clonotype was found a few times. The CDR3 region has the DNA TGCAGTGCTAGGGTCCAGCGGGGGAGCTACAATGAGCAGTTCTTC. Its protein is CSARVQRGSYNEQFF. V usage is TRBV20-1 and J usage is TRBJ2-1; 8 bases map to TRBD2. CDR3 size: 15 residues. J was trimmed by 3 bases and V by 3 bases; bases with no gene match: 7. Germline assignment: CDR1 DFQATT and CDR2 SNEGSKA (reference sequence).

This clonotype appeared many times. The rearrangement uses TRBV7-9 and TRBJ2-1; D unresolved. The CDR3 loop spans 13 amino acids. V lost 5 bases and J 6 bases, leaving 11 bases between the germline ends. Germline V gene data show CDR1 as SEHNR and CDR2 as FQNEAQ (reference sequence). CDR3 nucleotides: TGTGCCAGCAGCCCCCCCCGGAGCAATGAGCAGTTCTTC. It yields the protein CASSPPRSNEQFF.